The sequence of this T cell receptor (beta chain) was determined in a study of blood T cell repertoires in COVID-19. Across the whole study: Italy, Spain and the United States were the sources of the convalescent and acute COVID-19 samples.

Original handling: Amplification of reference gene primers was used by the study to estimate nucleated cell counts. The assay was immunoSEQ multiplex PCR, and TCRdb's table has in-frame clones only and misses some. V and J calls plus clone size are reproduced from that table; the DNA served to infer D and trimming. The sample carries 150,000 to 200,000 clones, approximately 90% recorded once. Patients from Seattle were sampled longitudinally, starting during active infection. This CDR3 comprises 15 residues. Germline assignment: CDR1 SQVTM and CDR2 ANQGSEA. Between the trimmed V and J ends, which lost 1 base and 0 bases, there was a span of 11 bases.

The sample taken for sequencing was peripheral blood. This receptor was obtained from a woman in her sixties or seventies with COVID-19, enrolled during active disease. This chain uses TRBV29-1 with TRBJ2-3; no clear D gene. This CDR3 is CSVEAEPFSTDTQYF. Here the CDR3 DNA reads TGCAGCGTTGAAGCCGAGCCCTTTAGCACAGATACGCAGTATTTT.